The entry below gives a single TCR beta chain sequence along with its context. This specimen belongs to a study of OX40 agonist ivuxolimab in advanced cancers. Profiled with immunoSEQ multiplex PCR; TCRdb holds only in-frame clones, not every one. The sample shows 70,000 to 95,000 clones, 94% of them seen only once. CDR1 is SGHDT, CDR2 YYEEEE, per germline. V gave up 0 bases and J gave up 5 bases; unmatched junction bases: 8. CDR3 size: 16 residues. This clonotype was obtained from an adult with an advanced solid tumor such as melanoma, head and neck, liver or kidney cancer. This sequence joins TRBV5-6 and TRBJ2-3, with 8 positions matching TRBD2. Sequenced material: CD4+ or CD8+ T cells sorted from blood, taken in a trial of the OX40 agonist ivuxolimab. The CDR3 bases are TGTGCCAGCAGCTTGGACGGGCGGGGGGACGTAGATACGCAGTATTTT. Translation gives CASSLDGRGDVDTQYF.